This T cell receptor beta chain was obtained from a study of cytomegalovirus exposure and HLA in healthy donors. 60 Vbeta and 13 Jbeta primers were used in PCR. The protocol was immunoSEQ multiplex PCR, while the TCRdb copy is restricted to in-frame clones and leaves out a portion. The table records roughly 180,000 clones, roughly four fifths of them present only once. The CDR3 extends over 16 amino acids. Germline V gene sequence: CDR1 SGHTA, CDR2 FQGNSA. Trimming took 3 bases from V and 3 from J, leaving 17 bases between them. This chain uses TRBV7-2 with TRBJ2-5; D possibly corresponds to TRBD2 (6 bases). The sequenced sample consisted of PBMCs. The receptor comes from a female donor in good health and CMV-seronegative. The CDR3 DNA is TGTGCCAGCAGCTTGAGGTCGGGAGCAGGAAAAGAGACCCAGTACTTC. This encodes CASSLRSGAGKETQYF.